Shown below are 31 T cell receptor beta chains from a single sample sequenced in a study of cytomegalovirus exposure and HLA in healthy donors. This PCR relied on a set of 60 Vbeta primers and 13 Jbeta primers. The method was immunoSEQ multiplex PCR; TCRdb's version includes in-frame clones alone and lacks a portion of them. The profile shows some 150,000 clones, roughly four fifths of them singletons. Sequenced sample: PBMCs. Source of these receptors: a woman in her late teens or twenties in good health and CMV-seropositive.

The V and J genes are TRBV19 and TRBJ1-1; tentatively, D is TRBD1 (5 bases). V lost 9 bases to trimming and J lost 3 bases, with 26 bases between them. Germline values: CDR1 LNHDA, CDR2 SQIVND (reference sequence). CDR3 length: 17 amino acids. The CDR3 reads CASKSGRVGTWDTEAFF. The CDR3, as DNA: TGTGCCAGCAAGTCGGGCAGGGTGGGTACGTGGGACACTGAAGCTTTCTTT.

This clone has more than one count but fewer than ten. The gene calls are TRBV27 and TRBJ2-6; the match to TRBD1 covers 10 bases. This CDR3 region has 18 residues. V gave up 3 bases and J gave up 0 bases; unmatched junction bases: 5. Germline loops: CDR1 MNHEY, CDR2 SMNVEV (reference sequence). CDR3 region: CASSFGTGVHSGANVLTF. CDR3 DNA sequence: TGTGCCAGCAGTTTCGGGACAGGGGTGCACTCTGGGGCCAACGTCCTGACTTTC.

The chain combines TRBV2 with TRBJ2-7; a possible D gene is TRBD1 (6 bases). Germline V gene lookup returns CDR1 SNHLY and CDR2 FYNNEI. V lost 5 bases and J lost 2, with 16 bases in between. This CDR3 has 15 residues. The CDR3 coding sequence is TGTGCCAGCAGTCCTCAGACAGGCCCAACCTACGAGCAGTACTTC. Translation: CASSPQTGPTYEQYF.

The CDR3 sequence is CATSPTIRTSGGAGVVTQYF. The CDR3 DNA reads TGTGCCACCAGCCCCACGATCCGGACTAGCGGGGGGGCTGGAGTAGTGACCCAGTACTTC. The chain joins TRBV15 to TRBJ2-5, with TRBD2 matching 15 bases. The CDR3 extends over 20 amino acids. CDR1 is LNHNV, CDR2 YYDKDF, per germline (reference sequence). V was pared by 5 bases and J by 7 bases, with 20 bases of the junction left unmatched.

The CDR3 DNA reads TGTGCCAGCAGCTTAGGCAACGGTCGAGCCACTGAAGCTTTCTTT. It yields the protein CASSLGNGRATEAFF. The rearrangement joins TRBV7-9 to TRBJ1-1; D is unresolved. CDR1 is SEHNR, CDR2 FQNEAQ, per germline (reference sequence). The CDR3 sequence is 15 residues long. The V end was cut by 1 base, the J end by 4 bases, with 13 bases between.

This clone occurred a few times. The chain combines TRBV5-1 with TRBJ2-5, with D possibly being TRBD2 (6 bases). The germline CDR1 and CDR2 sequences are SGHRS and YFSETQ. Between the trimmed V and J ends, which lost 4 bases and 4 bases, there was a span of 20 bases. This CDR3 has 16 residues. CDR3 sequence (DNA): TGCGCCAGCAGCCCGCCCTCAGGACTTAGCGGAGAGACCCAGTACTTC. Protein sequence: CASSPPSGLSGETQYF.

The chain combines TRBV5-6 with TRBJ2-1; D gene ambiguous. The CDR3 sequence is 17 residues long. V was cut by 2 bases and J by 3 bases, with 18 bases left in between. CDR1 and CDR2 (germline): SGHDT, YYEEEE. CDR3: CASSFNQDPRDYNEQFF. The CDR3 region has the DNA TGTGCCAGCAGCTTTAATCAAGATCCAAGAGACTACAATGAGCAGTTCTTC.

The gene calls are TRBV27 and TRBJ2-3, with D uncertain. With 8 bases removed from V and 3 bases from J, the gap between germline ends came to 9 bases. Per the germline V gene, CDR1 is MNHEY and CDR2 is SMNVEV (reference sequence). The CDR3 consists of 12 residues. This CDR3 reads CASAKTTDTQYF. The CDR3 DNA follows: TGTGCCAGCGCAAAGACAACAGATACGCAGTATTTT.

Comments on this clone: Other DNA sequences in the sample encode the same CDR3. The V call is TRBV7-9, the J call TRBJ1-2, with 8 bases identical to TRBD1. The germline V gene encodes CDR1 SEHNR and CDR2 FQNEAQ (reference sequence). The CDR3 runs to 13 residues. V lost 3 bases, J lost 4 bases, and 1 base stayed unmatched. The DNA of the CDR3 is TGTGCCAGCAGCTTGGACAGGGCCTATGGCTACACCTTC. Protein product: CASSLDRAYGYTF.

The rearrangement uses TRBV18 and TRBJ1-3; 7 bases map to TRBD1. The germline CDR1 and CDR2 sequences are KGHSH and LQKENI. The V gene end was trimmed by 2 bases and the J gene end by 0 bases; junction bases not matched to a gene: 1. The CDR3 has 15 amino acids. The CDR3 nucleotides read TGTGCCAGCTCACCAGACAGGGACTCTGGAAACACCATATATTTT. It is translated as CASSPDRDSGNTIYF.

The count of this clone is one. The CDR3 DNA follows: TGTGCCAGCAGCTATAGCAGGGGCACTGAGCAGTTCTTC. Encoded protein: CASSYSRGTEQFF. The rearrangement uses TRBV5-4 and TRBJ2-1; TRBD1 might be the D (6 bases). The CDR3 sequence is 13 residues long. The ends were cut back, 3 bases at V and 9 bases at J, with 13 bases in the middle. Per germline, CDR1 SGHNT and CDR2 YYREEE (reference sequence).

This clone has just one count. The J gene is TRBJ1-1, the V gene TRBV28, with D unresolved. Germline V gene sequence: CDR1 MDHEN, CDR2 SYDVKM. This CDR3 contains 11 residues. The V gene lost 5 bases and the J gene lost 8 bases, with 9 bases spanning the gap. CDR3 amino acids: CASSVLLEAFF. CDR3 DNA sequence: TGTGCCAGCAGTGTCCTGTTAGAAGCTTTCTTT.

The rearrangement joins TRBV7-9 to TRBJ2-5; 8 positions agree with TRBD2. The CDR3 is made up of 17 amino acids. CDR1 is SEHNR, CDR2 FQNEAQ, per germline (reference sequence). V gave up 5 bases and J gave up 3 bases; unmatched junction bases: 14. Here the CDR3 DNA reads TGTGCCAGCAGCCCACGCCCACTAGCGGAACACAAAGAGACCCAGTACTTC. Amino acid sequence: CASSPRPLAEHKETQYF.

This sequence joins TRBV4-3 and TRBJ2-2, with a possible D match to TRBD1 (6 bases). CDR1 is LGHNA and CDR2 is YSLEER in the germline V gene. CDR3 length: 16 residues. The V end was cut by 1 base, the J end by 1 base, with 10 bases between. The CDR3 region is CASSQGTDLNTGELFF. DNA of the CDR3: TGCGCCAGCAGCCAAGGGACAGACCTGAACACCGGGGAGCTGTTTTTT.

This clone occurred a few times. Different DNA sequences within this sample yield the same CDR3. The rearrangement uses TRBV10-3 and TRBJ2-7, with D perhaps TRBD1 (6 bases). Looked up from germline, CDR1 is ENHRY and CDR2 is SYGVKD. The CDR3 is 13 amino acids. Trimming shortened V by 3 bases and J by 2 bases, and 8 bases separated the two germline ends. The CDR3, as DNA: TGTGCCATCAGTGAAACAGGGACCTACGAGCAGTACTTC. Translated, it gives CAISETGTYEQYF.

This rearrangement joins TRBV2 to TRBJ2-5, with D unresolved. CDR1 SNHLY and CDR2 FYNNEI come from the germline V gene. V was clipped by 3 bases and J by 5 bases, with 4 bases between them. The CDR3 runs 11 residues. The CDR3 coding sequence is TGTGCCAGCAGTGACGGTGAGACCCAGTACTTC. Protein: CASSDGETQYF.

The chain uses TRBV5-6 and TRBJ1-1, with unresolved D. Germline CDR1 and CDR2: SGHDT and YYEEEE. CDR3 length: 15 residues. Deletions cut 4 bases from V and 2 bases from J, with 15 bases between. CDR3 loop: CASSLHVLGNTEAFF. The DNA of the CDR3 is TGTGCCAGCAGCCTGCACGTTCTAGGAAACACTGAAGCTTTCTTT.

In nucleotides, the CDR3 is TGTGCCAGCAGCGTAGGGGGGCTGGGCGAAAAACTGTTTTTT. Translating gives CASSVGGLGEKLFF. This chain links TRBV9 with TRBJ1-4; weak D call: TRBD1 (6 bases). The CDR3 loop spans 14 amino acids. Germline CDR1 is SGDLS and CDR2 is YYNGEE. Trimming removed 0 bases at V and 8 bases at J, with 11 bases between.

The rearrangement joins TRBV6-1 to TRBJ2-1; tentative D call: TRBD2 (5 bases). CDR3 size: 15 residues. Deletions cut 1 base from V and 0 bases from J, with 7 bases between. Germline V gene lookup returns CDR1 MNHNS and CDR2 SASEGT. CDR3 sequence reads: CASSEGAGSYNEQFF. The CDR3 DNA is TGTGCCAGCAGTGAAGGGGCGGGCTCCTACAATGAGCAGTTCTTC.

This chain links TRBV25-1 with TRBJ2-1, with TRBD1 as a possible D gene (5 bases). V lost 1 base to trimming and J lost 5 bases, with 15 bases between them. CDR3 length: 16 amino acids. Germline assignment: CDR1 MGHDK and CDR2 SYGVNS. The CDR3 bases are TGTGCCAGCAGTGAATTCAGCCTGGGCAGGGACAATGAGCAGTTCTTC. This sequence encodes CASSEFSLGRDNEQFF.

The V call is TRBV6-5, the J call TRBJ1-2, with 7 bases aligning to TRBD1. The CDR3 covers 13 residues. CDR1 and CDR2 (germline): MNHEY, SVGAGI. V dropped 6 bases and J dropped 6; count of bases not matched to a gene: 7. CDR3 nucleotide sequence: TGTGCCAGCAGGGTAACAGGGGTTCATGGCTACACCTTC. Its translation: CASRVTGVHGYTF.

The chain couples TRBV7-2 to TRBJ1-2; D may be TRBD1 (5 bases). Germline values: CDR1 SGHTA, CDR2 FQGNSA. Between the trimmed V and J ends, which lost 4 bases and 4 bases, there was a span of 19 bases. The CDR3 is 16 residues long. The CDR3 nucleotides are TGTGCCAGCAGCTCAGTCCGGCAGGGCGCCTTCTATGGCTACACCTTC. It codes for CASSSVRQGAFYGYTF.

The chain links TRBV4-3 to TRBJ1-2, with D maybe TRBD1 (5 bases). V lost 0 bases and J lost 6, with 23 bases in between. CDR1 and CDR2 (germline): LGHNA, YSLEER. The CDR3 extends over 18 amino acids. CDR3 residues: CASSQERWARWGGNGYTF. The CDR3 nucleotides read TGCGCCAGCAGCCAAGAGCGCTGGGCGAGATGGGGGGGTAATGGCTACACCTTC.

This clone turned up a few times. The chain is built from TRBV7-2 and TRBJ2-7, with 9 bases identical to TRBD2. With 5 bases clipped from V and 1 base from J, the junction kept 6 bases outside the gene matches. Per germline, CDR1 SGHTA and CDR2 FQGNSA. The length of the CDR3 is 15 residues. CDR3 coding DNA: TGTGCCAGCAGCCCGGCTGCGGGGGGGTCCTACGAGCAGTACTTC. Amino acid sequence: CASSPAAGGSYEQYF.

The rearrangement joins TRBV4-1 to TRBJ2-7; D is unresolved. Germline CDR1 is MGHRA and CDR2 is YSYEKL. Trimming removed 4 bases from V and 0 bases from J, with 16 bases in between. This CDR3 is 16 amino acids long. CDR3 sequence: CASSRAGGESSYEQYF. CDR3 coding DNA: TGCGCCAGCAGCCGAGCCGGCGGAGAGAGCTCCTACGAGCAGTACTTC.

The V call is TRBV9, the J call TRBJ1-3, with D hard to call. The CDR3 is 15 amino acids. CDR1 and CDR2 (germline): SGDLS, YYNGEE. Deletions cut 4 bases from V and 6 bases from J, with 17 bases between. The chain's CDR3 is CASSPRGRDVNTIYF. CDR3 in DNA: TGTGCCAGCAGCCCCCGGGGTAGGGATGTAAACACCATATATTTT.

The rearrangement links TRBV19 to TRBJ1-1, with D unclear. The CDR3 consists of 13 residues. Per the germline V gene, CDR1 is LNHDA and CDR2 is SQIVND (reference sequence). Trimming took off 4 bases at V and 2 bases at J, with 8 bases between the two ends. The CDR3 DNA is TGTGCCAGTAGTACTACGACTAACACTGAAGCTTTCTTT. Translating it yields CASSTTTNTEAFF.

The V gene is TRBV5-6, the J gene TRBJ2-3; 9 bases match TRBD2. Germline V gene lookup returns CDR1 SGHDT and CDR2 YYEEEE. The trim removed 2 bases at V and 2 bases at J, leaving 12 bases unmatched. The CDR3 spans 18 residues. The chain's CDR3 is CASSFRRAGGLITDTQYF. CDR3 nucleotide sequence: TGTGCCAGCAGCTTTAGGCGGGCGGGGGGGCTTATCACAGATACGCAGTATTTT. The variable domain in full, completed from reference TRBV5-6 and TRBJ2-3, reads DAGVTQSPTHLIKTRGQQVTLRCSPKSGHDTVSWYQQALGQGPQFIFQYYEEEERQRGNFPDRFSGHQFPNYSSELNVNALLLGDSALYLCASSFRRAGGLITDTQYFGPGTRLTVL.

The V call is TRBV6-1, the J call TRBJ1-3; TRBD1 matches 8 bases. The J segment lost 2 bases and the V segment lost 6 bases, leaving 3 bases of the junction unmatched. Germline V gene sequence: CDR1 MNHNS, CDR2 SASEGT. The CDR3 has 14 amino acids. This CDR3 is CASRDRGAGNTIYF. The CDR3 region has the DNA TGTGCCAGCAGAGACAGGGGTGCTGGAAACACCATATATTTT.

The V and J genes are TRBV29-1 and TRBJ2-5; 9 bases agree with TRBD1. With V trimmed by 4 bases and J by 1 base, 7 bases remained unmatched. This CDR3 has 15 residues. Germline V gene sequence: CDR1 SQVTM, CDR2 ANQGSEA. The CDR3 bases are TGCAGCGTTGTTCTCGGGACAGGGTTCCAAGAGACCCAGTACTTC. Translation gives CSVVLGTGFQETQYF.

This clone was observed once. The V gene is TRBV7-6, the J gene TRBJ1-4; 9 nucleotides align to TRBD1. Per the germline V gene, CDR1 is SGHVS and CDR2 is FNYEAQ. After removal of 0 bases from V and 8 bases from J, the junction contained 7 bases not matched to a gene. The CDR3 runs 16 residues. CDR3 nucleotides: TGTGCCAGCAGCTTAGCTGGGACAGGGAGAAACGAAAAACTGTTTTTT. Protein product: CASSLAGTGRNEKLFF.